This TCR beta chain was captured by sequencing in a study of T cell responses to AZD1222 COVID-19 vaccine (dated by TCRdb to the early 2020s). Some background on the complete study: TCR sequencing covered more than 230 trial participants: 200 to 220 given two doses of AZD1222 and about 26 given two doses of MenACWY control vaccine. Trial participants were enrolled by age into 18-55, 56-69 and 70-plus year subgroups, with roughly 150, 30 and 60 TCR-sequenced participants respectively. Results and caveats for the whole study, not just this receptor: Reportedly, close to half of the unique spike-specific TCRs recognized epitopes lying outside the regions that are mutated in the B.1.351 and B.1.1.7 variants. Participants were mostly white British and included more females than males, and it was suggested by the authors that clonal diversity may have been underestimated. The vaccine-associated CD4 TCRs covered the entire spike protein, and the dominant responses fell in regions 160-218 and 743-854. No day 14 peak-response samples were available, so repertoires were characterized only after the peak T cell response. The 56-69-year group was small, and its depth increase did not reach significance, likely because of low power. After two AZD1222 doses, spike-specific TCR breadth and depth were significantly higher than at day 0 and than in MenACWY recipients. Conclusions about previously exposed vaccinees were limited because only six AZD1222 recipients were SARS-CoV-2 seropositive at baseline.

The time point label corresponds to: baseline before first vaccination. Taken with the paper, the label for treatment or condition translates to: meningococcal conjugate vaccine given as trial control. Vaccinee samples came from UK trials COV001 and COV002, including a single-blind randomized controlled phase 2/3 trial of AZD1222 (ChAdOx1 nCoV-19) in healthy adults. Trial participant PBMC samples were collected at day 0 and day 28 after the second dose for TCRbeta chain sequencing. CDR1 SGDLS and CDR2 YYNGEE are derived from the germline V gene. The CDR3 spans 15 residues, from the cysteine through the phenylalanine. Here the CDR3 DNA is all that survives: 45 bases in frame from base 1. V is cut back by 3 bases and J by 3 bases, with 6 bases in the junction unmatched. The CDR3 regions of human TCRbeta chains were analyzed by immunosequencing. Per the authors' processing: TCRs in the repertoires were compared against a reference library of SARS-CoV-2-specific TCRs that had been generated with the MIRA antigen-specificity platform. Breadth was defined as the fraction of unique TCRs that were SARS-CoV-2-associated, and depth was defined as the fraction of total T cells that were SARS-CoV-2-associated. Using the MIRA data, each spike-specific TCR was assigned both to the spike region to which the TCR was reactive and to a CD4 or CD8 class. Log10-transformed breadth and depth values were compared by one-way ANOVA with Sidak's multiple comparisons tests. Here the immuneACCESS table is served through TCRdb, limited to in-frame sequences with V and J called. Missing clones are a known gap in these copies; in checked studies unresolved V genes cover under half, and the rest lacks a known reason. D and trimming were read from the DNA, whereas the V and J calls and clone size are those reported in that table. A total of 120,000 or so clones appear in this sample, 88% of them only once. Clones ranked in the top ten supply around a sixth of the sample.

Remarks on this clone: This receptor's antigen is unknown. No much larger clone exists at a distance of one base, and base qualities are not known.

The clonotype was recovered from an adult in good health. Sample: peripheral blood, taken on day 0 of MenACWY control vaccination. The chain is made from TRBV9 and TRBJ2-3; a stretch of 8 junction bases matches TRBD1. The DNA sequence follows: TGTGCCAGCAGCGATCGGACAGGGAGGACAGATACGCAGTATTTT. Translated, it gives CASSDRTGRTDTQYF.